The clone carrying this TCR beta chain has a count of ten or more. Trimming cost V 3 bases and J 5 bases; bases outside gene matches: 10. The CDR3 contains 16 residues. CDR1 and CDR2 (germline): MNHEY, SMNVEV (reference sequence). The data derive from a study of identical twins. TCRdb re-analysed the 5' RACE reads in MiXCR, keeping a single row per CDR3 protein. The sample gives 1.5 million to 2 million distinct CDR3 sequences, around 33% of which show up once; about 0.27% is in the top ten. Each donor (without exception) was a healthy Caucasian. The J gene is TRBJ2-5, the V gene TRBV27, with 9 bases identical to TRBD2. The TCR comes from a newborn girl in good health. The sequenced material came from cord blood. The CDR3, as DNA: TGTGCCAGCAGTTTGCCTTTAGCGGGAGTGGGTGAGACCCAGTACTTC. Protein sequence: CASSLPLAGVGETQYF.